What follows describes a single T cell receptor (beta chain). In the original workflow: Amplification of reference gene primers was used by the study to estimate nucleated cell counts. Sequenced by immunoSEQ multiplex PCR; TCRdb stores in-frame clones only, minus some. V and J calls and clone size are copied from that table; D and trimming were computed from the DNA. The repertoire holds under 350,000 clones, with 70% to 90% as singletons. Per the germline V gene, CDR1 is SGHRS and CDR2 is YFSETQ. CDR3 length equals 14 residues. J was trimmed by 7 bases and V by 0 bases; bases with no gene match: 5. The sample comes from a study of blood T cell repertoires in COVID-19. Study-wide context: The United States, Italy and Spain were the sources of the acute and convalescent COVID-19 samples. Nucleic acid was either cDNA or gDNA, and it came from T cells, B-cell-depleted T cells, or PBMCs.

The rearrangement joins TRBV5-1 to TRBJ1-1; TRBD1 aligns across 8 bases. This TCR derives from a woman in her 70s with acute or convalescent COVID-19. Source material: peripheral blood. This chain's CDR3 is CASSLVDRGGEAFF. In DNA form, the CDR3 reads TGCGCCAGCAGCTTGGTCGACAGGGGAGGTGAAGCTTTCTTT.